A selection of T cell receptor beta chains follows, all from one sample in a study of T cells after somatic rescue of genetic block. Data came from immunoSEQ multiplex PCR; TCRdb stores just in-frame clones and leaves some out. The sample consists of 10,000 to 15,000 clones, 70% to 75% of them appearing once. Sequenced: peripheral blood mononuclear cells (PBMCs). Every receptor here comes from a boy between 10 and 17 years old. Each CDR3 is given with its conserved first and last residue. Each record gives: clone size, D gene, J gene, V gene, CDR3 protein, CDR3 DNA. The D gene is left open where the match is weak. Not every row has a clone size; where given, it reads once, few, many or a size class.

clone size: -
D gene: -
J gene: TRBJ2-3
V gene: TRBV7-9
CDR3 protein: CASSLVGTDTQYF
CDR3 DNA: TGTGCCAGCAGCTTGGTGGGAACAGATACGCAGTATTTT

clone size: -
D gene: TRBD1
J gene: TRBJ2-1
V gene: TRBV9
CDR3 protein: CASSDFRDSPNNEQFF
CDR3 DNA: TGTGCCAGCAGCGACTTCCGGGACAGCCCCAACAATGAGCAGTTCTTC

clone size: -
D gene: -
J gene: TRBJ1-6
V gene: TRBV7-9
CDR3 protein: CASSSWRGSPLHF
CDR3 DNA: TGTGCCAGCAGCTCCTGGCGGGGTTCACCCCTCCACTTT

clone size: once
D gene: TRBD2
J gene: TRBJ2-2
V gene: TRBV7-3
CDR3 protein: CASSLTAGTTNTGELFF
CDR3 DNA: TGTGCCAGCAGCTTAACCGCCGGGACTACGAACACCGGGGAGCTGTTTTTT

clone size: few
D gene: TRBD1
J gene: TRBJ1-2
V gene: TRBV5-6
CDR3 protein: CASSFGGGGVYGYTF
CDR3 DNA: TGTGCCAGCAGCTTCGGGGGAGGGGGCGTCTATGGCTACACCTTC

clone size: -
D gene: -
J gene: TRBJ2-4
V gene: TRBV7-7
CDR3 protein: CASSFSQGNIQYF
CDR3 DNA: TGTGCCAGCAGCTTCTCTCAGGGAAACATTCAGTACTTC

clone size: once
D gene: -
J gene: TRBJ1-5
V gene: TRBV5-5
CDR3 protein: CASSQTGNQPQHF
CDR3 DNA: TGTGCCAGCAGCCAGACAGGTAATCAGCCCCAGCATTTT

clone size: -
D gene: TRBD1
J gene: TRBJ2-3
V gene: TRBV19
CDR3 protein: CASSQQQGARDTQYF
CDR3 DNA: TGTGCCAGTAGTCAACAACAGGGGGCTAGAGATACGCAGTATTTT

clone size: -
D gene: TRBD2
J gene: TRBJ2-7
V gene: TRBV7-9
CDR3 protein: CASSSPGLAGADEQYF
CDR3 DNA: TGTGCCAGCAGCTCTCCCGGACTAGCGGGAGCCGACGAGCAGTACTTC

clone size: -
D gene: -
J gene: TRBJ2-3
V gene: TRBV29-1
CDR3 protein: CSVLVFTSTDTQYF
CDR3 DNA: TGCAGCGTGTTAGTCTTTACTAGCACAGATACGCAGTATTTT

clone size: -
D gene: -
J gene: TRBJ1-2
V gene: TRBV7-8
CDR3 protein: CASSTLGGGYTF
CDR3 DNA: TGTGCCAGCAGTACCCTAGGGGGTGGCTACACCTTC

clone size: -
D gene: -
J gene: TRBJ2-7
V gene: TRBV27
CDR3 protein: CASSPVTIGRQYF
CDR3 DNA: TGTGCCAGCAGTCCCGTGACCATTGGGAGGCAGTACTTC

clone size: -
D gene: TRBD1
J gene: TRBJ2-1
V gene: TRBV5-1
CDR3 protein: CASGQGGTYNNEQFF
CDR3 DNA: TGCGCCAGCGGACAGGGGGGGACCTATAACAATGAGCAGTTCTTC

clone size: -
D gene: -
J gene: TRBJ1-2
V gene: TRBV6-5
CDR3 protein: CASSQSTGHYYGYTF
CDR3 DNA: TGTGCCAGCAGTCAGTCCACCGGGCACTACTATGGCTACACCTTC

clone size: once
D gene: TRBD2
J gene: TRBJ2-7
V gene: TRBV19
CDR3 protein: CASSTLSGSSYEQYF
CDR3 DNA: TGTGCCAGTAGTACACTTAGCGGGAGCTCCTACGAGCAGTACTTC

clone size: -
D gene: -
J gene: TRBJ2-7
V gene: TRBV5-1
CDR3 protein: CASSLAGRDTYEQYF
CDR3 DNA: TGCGCCAGCAGCTTGGCTGGACGGGATACCTACGAGCAGTACTTC

clone size: -
D gene: -
J gene: TRBJ1-2
V gene: TRBV11-2
CDR3 protein: CASSLGPGYYGYTF
CDR3 DNA: TGTGCCAGCAGCTTAGGGCCGGGGTACTATGGCTACACCTTC